The rows below give T cell receptor beta chains drawn from one sample of a study of shared clonotypes between healthy human individuals. The assay was immunoSEQ multiplex PCR, and TCRdb's table has in-frame clones only and misses some. The table has a few million clones, 90% to 95% seen once; the top ten hold over 0.12%. Material: naive CD4+ T cells sorted from blood. These receptors originate from a man aged 18-30 years in good health. Both conserved end residues are part of each CDR3. D genes are given only for firm matches. Size values are once, few and many counts, or a class for expanded clones, and some rows have none.

once,TRBD1,TRBV14,TRBJ2-7,TGTGCCAGCAGCCCGCTCGACTTTCCCGGGACAGAGTCCTACGAGCAGTACTTC,CASSPLDFPGTESYEQYF
.,TRBD2,TRBV11-2,TRBJ2-3,TGTGCCAGCAGTGGGTCCCCGGGGGGGAATACGCAGTATTTT,CASSGSPGGNTQYF
.,.,TRBV6-5,TRBJ2-2,TGTGCCAGCAGTTACTCTTGGCAGGCGAACACCGGGGAGCTGTTTTTT,CASSYSWQANTGELFF
once,.,TRBV28,TRBJ1-5,TGTGCCAGCAGCTCACAGGTCTCCAATCAGCCCCAGCATTTT,CASSSQVSNQPQHF
.,.,TRBV5-1,TRBJ2-7,TGCGCCAGCAGTGTGGAGGACGAGCAGTACTTC,CASSVEDEQYF
.,TRBD1,TRBV6-5,TRBJ2-2,TGTGCCAGCAGTTCCCGGACAGGGGCCGGAGCCGGGGAGCTGTTTTTT,CASSSRTGAGAGELFF
.,TRBD2,TRBV6-6,TRBJ2-2,TGTGCCAGCAATCAGGCGACTAGCGGTCAAGGGGAGCTGTTTTTT,CASNQATSGQGELFF
.,TRBD2,TRBV30,TRBJ2-7,TGTGCCTGGACTAGCGGGAGTGGGGCCTACGAGCAGTACTTC,CAWTSGSGAYEQYF
.,.,TRBV7-9,TRBJ1-2,TGTGCCAGCAGCTTAGCGCGGGGAGGCTACACCTTC,CASSLARGGYTF
few,.,TRBV5-1,TRBJ2-3,TGCGCCAGCAGCTTGGGTTACACAGATACGCAGTATTTT,CASSLGYTDTQYF
.,TRBD2,TRBV28,TRBJ2-5,TGTGCCAGCAAATCTAGCGGGGGAAACCAAGAGACCCAGTACTTC,CASKSSGGNQETQYF
.,.,TRBV5-1,TRBJ2-5,TGCGCCAGCAGCTTACCGGGGACCGCTGAGACCCAGTACTTC,CASSLPGTAETQYF
.,.,TRBV4-3,TRBJ2-1,TGCGCCAGCAGCCAAGATTTCCCTGGCTCCTACAATGAGCAGTTCTTC,CASSQDFPGSYNEQFF
.,.,TRBV4-3,TRBJ1-1,TGCGCCAGCAGCCAAGAGATTGGGGGGGGCACTGAAGCTTTCTTT,CASSQEIGGGTEAFF
.,.,TRBV11-3,TRBJ2-1,TGTGCCAGCAGCTTAGATAGGGGGGGCCCCGGGAATGAGCAGTTCTTC,CASSLDRGGPGNEQFF
.,.,TRBV11-3,TRBJ2-2,TGTGCCAGCAGCTTTGTCACCGGCACCGGGGAGCTGTTTTTT,CASSFVTGTGELFF
once,.,TRBV5-6,TRBJ2-7,TGTGCCAGCAGCACCGGCAGGCGCTACGAGCAGTACTTC,CASSTGRRYEQYF
.,.,TRBV5-6,TRBJ2-3,TGTGCCAGCAGCTTAGTATCAGGCACAGATACGCAGTATTTT,CASSLVSGTDTQYF
.,TRBD1,TRBV2,TRBJ2-7,TGTGCCAGCAGACGAAACCAGGGGGCCGAGCAGTACTTC,CASRRNQGAEQYF
.,TRBD2,TRBV7-7,TRBJ2-5,TGTGCTAGCAGCTTAGGACTAGCGGGTTCAGAGACCCAGTACTTC,CASSLGLAGSETQYF
once,.,TRBV7-9,TRBJ1-5,TGTGCCAGCAGCCCGGTTGAGGGACTCCAGCCCCAGCATTTT,CASSPVEGLQPQHF
.,.,TRBV6-5,TRBJ1-2,TGTGCCAGCAGTTACTCAACGGGGCATAATGGCTACACCTTC,CASSYSTGHNGYTF
.,.,TRBV6-1,TRBJ1-4,TGTGCCAGCAGTGAAGAAGGGGGAAATGAAAAACTGTTTTTT,CASSEEGGNEKLFF
.,.,TRBV10-2,TRBJ1-6,TGCGCCAGCAGTGACAGGACTAATTCACCCCTCCACTTT,CASSDRTNSPLHF
.,TRBD2,TRBV5-1,TRBJ2-3,TGCGCCAGCAGCTTGGGGGCGGGAGAGATTGTTACGCAGTATTTT,CASSLGAGEIVTQYF
.,.,TRBV6-6,TRBJ2-3,TGTGCCAGCAGGGAGCGTAACACAGATACGCAGTATTTT,CASRERNTDTQYF
.,.,TRBV27,TRBJ1-2,TGTGCCAGCAGTTTATCAGGGGTTCCTCCTTATGGCTACACCTTC,CASSLSGVPPYGYTF
.,TRBD1,TRBV6-1,TRBJ2-1,TGTGCCAGCAGTGAAGCGTGGACAGGCCCCTACAATGAGCAGTTCTTC,CASSEAWTGPYNEQFF
.,TRBD2,TRBV7-9,TRBJ2-1,TGTGCCATGCGGGCGGGGGACAATGAGCAGTTCTTC,CAMRAGDNEQFF
.,TRBD2,TRBV9,TRBJ2-7,TGTGCCAGCAGCCGGGGAGGGCCTACAACCATCCACGAGCAGTACTTC,CASSRGGPTTIHEQYF
.,.,TRBV7-9,TRBJ2-3,TGTGCCAGCAGCTCAGAGGGGGATACGCAGTATTTT,CASSSEGDTQYF
.,TRBD1,TRBV30,TRBJ2-3,TGTGCCTGGTCCCCGGGACAGGGGACAACAGATACGCAGTATTTT,CAWSPGQGTTDTQYF
once,.,TRBV11-1,TRBJ2-2,TGTGCCAGCAGCCTTGACAGGACCGGGGAGCTGTTTTTT,CASSLDRTGELFF
.,.,TRBV5-1,TRBJ2-3,TGCGCCAGCAGCTTGGCGCTCAGCACAGATACGCAGTATTTT,CASSLALSTDTQYF
.,.,TRBV28,TRBJ2-7,TGTGCCAGCAGTTCCCCGGGACAAGCCTCGTACGAGCAGTACTTC,CASSSPGQASYEQYF
.,.,TRBV5-1,TRBJ2-2,TGCGCCAGCAGCTCGACAGCAATAAACACCGGGGAGCTGTTTTTT,CASSSTAINTGELFF
.,TRBD2,TRBV18,TRBJ2-3,TGTGCCAGCTCACCAGCGGGGGGGCAGGATACGCAGTATTTT,CASSPAGGQDTQYF
once,.,TRBV10-3,TRBJ2-6,TGTGCCATCAGTGACATGCTCGGGACGGGGATTTCTGGGGCCAACGTCCTGACTTTC,CAISDMLGTGISGANVLTF
.,.,TRBV2,TRBJ1-6,TGTGCCAGCAGTGAAGCCTACGCGCCCCCAAATTCACCCCTCCACTTT,CASSEAYAPPNSPLHF
.,TRBD2,TRBV7-3,TRBJ2-2,TGTGCCAGCAGCTTAGACGGAGGACTAGCGGCGAACACCGGGGAGCTGTTTTTT,CASSLDGGLAANTGELFF
.,.,TRBV5-1,TRBJ1-1,TGCGCCAGCAGGCCTCTTGGACTGGGTCAGGCAGCTTTCTTT,CASRPLGLGQAAFF
once,.,TRBV10-3,TRBJ1-5,TGTGCCATCAGTGAGGCCGACAGAGCACAGCCCCAGCATTTT,CAISEADRAQPQHF
.,TRBD2,TRBV5-1,TRBJ2-7,TGCGCCAGCAGCCAAAGGACTAGCGGGGGGTCTAGTGAGCAGTACTTC,CASSQRTSGGSSEQYF
.,TRBD2,TRBV7-2,TRBJ2-3,TGTGCCAGCAGCTTAAATGCGGGGGGAGATACGCAGTATTTT,CASSLNAGGDTQYF
.,.,TRBV28,TRBJ2-7,TGTGCCAGCCATGGGGCATCCTTAGGCCCGTCAGAGGAGCAGTACTTC,CASHGASLGPSEEQYF
.,TRBD2,TRBV5-1,TRBJ2-5,TGCGCCAGCACCAAAGCGGGGAAGCCCCAGTACTTC,CASTKAGKPQYF
.,.,TRBV14,TRBJ1-1,TGTGCCAGCAGCCAAGTTACCACTGAAGCTTTCTTT,CASSQVTTEAFF
.,.,TRBV28,TRBJ1-5,TGTGCCAGCAGGGGGGGTGTCGGGCCCCAGCATTTT,CASRGGVGPQHF
.,.,TRBV7-8,TRBJ2-5,TGTGCCAGCAGCCCCTCTGGGGGGCCGTACCAAGAGACCCAGTACTTC,CASSPSGGPYQETQYF
.,.,TRBV6-5,TRBJ1-2,TGTGCCAGCAGTTACTCACGACAGGACTATGGCTACACCTTC,CASSYSRQDYGYTF